These 23 T cell receptor beta chains were all obtained from the same sample, sequenced in a study of beta chain features in type 1 diabetes. Study-level results: All four CD4+ subsets from Type 1 diabetes patients carried moderately but significantly shorter TCRB CDR3s.

These receptors lack a known antigen. Of the isolated RNA, all was reverse transcribed, and so the sequenced material was expressed TCRB transcripts. Libraries were prepared by immunoSEQ multiplex PCR; TCRdb keeps only in-frame clonotypes and omits some of them. Of under 200,000 clones in the sample, just over 8% were seen once. Sequenced input: central memory CD4+ T cells from blood. These TCRs come from a young woman with type 1 diabetes.

As regards this clone: Other DNA sequences of this sample code for an identical CDR3. V gene TRBV18 combines with J gene TRBJ1-3; D not resolved. The CDR3 runs to 14 residues. V lost 2 bases and J 0 bases, leaving 5 bases between the germline ends. Germline CDR1 is KGHSH and CDR2 is LQKENI. The CDR3 nucleotides read TGTGCCAGCTCACCAAGCGTCTCTGGAAACACCATATATTTT. Translating gives CASSPSVSGNTIYF. Drawing the rest from reference TRBV18 and TRBJ1-3, the complete variable domain is NAGVMQNPRHLVRRRGQEARLRCSPMKGHSHVYWYRQLPEEGLKFMVYLQKENIIDESGMPKERFSAEFPKEGPSILRIQQVVRGDSAAYFCASSPSVSGNTIYFGEGSWLTVV.

This clone was counted ten times or more. The V call is TRBV20-1, the J call TRBJ2-5; D not certain. The germline V and J ends were trimmed by 6 bases and 3 bases, with 5 bases remaining between them. Germline V gene data show CDR1 as DFQATT and CDR2 as SNEGSKA (reference sequence). The CDR3 is 10 residues long. CDR3 sequence: CSAAKETQYF. In DNA, the CDR3 is TGCAGTGCCGCTAAAGAGACCCAGTACTTC.

The chain uses TRBV5-1 and TRBJ2-5; TRBD1 is a possible D gene (6 bases). CDR3 size: 13 residues. The germline V gene has CDR1 SGHRS and CDR2 YFSETQ. V was clipped by 1 base and J by 8 bases, with 12 bases between them. Here the CDR3 DNA reads TGCGCCAGCAGCTTGCCCTCGACAGGCACCCAGTACTTC. This encodes CASSLPSTGTQYF.

V is TRBV6-6 and J is TRBJ1-4; no clear D gene. The CDR3 spans 14 residues. The V gene's germline CDR1 is MNHNY and CDR2 SVGAGI (reference sequence). Trimming pared 5 bases from V and 5 bases from J, leaving 12 bases between. CDR3 loop: CASSPLGTNEKLFF. The CDR3 DNA follows: TGTGCCAGCAGTCCGCTGGGCACGAATGAAAAACTGTTTTTT.

The table lists this clone with a few counts. J is TRBJ1-1 and V is TRBV20-1; no clear D gene. Germline V lookup: CDR1 DFQATT, CDR2 SNEGSKA (reference sequence). The CDR3 contains 11 residues. Trimming shortened V by 6 bases and J by 6 bases, and 11 bases separated the two germline ends. This CDR3 is CSAAPAAEAFF. CDR3 DNA: TGCAGTGCCGCCCCCGCAGCTGAAGCTTTCTTT.

For this clone: Other DNA sequences of this sample code for an identical CDR3. This sequence joins TRBV20-1 and TRBJ2-1; weak D call: TRBD1 (5 bases). Germline CDR1 reads DFQATT; CDR2 reads SNEGSKA (reference sequence). V shed 2 bases and J shed 7 bases, with 6 bases lying between them. The CDR3 runs 11 residues. The CDR3 sequence: CSARRGNEQFF. The CDR3 DNA is TGCAGTGCTAGAAGGGGAAATGAGCAGTTCTTC.

The CDR3 here is CASSRTPYGYTF. CDR3 sequence (DNA): TGTGCCAGCAGCCGGACTCCCTATGGCTACACCTTC. This chain connects TRBV7-2 to TRBJ1-2, with D hard to call. V was shortened by 5 bases and J by 4 bases, with 8 bases between the two germline ends. This CDR3 region has 12 residues. The germline V gene has CDR1 SGHTA and CDR2 FQGNSA.

About this clone: An end of the junction does not agree with germline; a read error may underlie this. The V and J genes are TRBV10-2 and TRBJ2-3; D is undetermined. CDR1 is WSHSY and CDR2 is SAAADI in the germline V gene. The CDR3 covers 11 residues. Here the CDR3 DNA reads TGTGCCTCGGGTGGGACAGATACGCAGTATTTT. Protein: CASGGTDTQYF.

This clone was seen ten or more times. The genes are TRBV6-6 and TRBJ2-7, with D hard to call. CDR3 size: 13 residues. The germline V gene has CDR1 MNHNY and CDR2 SVGAGI (reference sequence). V lost 6 bases and J lost 5, with 14 bases in between. The CDR3 DNA sequence: TGTGCCAGCAGAAGTACAGTGCTCGACGAGCAGTACTTC. It encodes CASRSTVLDEQYF.

The chain uses TRBV7-2 and TRBJ1-2; D is uncertain. The length of the CDR3 is 17 residues. Germline CDR1 is SGHTA and CDR2 is FQGNSA. Trimming stripped 8 bases from V and 0 bases from J, with 22 bases between. CDR3 in amino acids: CASRTIGVGGTNYGYTF. The CDR3 DNA is TGTGCCAGCCGAACAATAGGTGTAGGAGGGACTAACTATGGCTACACCTTC.

The chain uses TRBV7-3 and TRBJ2-7, with 7 positions matching TRBD2. V lost 5 bases, J lost 6 bases, and 13 bases stayed unmatched. Germline CDR1 SGHTA, CDR2 FQGTGA. The CDR3 length is 15 residues. CDR3: CASSPKGGSTREQYF. The CDR3, as DNA: TGTGCCAGCAGCCCCAAGGGAGGGTCAACTCGCGAGCAGTACTTC.

This clone was counted ten times or more. The chain links TRBV15 to TRBJ2-5; perhaps TRBD2 as D (5 bases). The CDR3 consists of 15 residues. Germline CDR1 is LNHNV and CDR2 is YYDKDF (reference sequence). Trimming cost V 0 bases and J 5 bases, with 13 bases left between them. DNA of the CDR3: TGTGCCACCAGCAGAGATCAAGGGAGCAGGGAGACCCAGTACTTC. It encodes CATSRDQGSRETQYF. The full variable domain, with the rest looked up from reference TRBV15 and TRBJ2-5, is DAMVIQNPRYQVTQFGKPVTLSCSQTLNHNVMYWYQQKSSQAPKLLFHYYDKDFNNEADTPDNFQSRRPNTSFCFLDIRSPGLGDTAMYLCATSRDQGSRETQYFGPGTRLLVL.

The chain joins TRBV29-1 to TRBJ2-4; 7 bases line up with TRBD1. This CDR3 spans 13 amino acids. The V segment lost 7 bases and the J segment 1 base; nucleotides outside the gene matches: 4. Germline V gives CDR1 SQVTM, CDR2 ANQGSEA. In nucleotides, the CDR3 is TGCAGCGCCCAGGGGGAGGCCAAAAACATTCAGTACTTC. Its protein is CSAQGEAKNIQYF.

The rearrangement joins TRBV9 to TRBJ2-4; TRBD2 agrees at 8 bases. Germline assignment: CDR1 SGDLS and CDR2 YYNGEE. With 0 bases clipped from V and 0 bases from J, the junction kept 5 bases outside the gene matches. CDR3 length: 17 amino acids. DNA of the CDR3: TGTGCCAGCAGCGTAGGGGGCGGGGGGTTAGCCAAAAACATTCAGTACTTC. Translation gives CASSVGGGGLAKNIQYF.

This clone was detected only a few times. The chain carries TRBV7-8 and TRBJ2-5; the D is unclear. With 3 bases removed from V and 5 bases from J, the gap between germline ends came to 16 bases. Germline lookup yields CDR1 SGHVS and CDR2 FQNEAQ. The CDR3 spans 15 residues. CDR3: CASSLEPGFTETQYF. The CDR3 DNA sequence: TGTGCCAGCAGCTTGGAACCCGGGTTTACGGAGACCCAGTACTTC.

The chain employs TRBV29-1 and TRBJ1-1, with D possibly matching TRBD1 (6 bases). The CDR3 has 15 residues. The germline V and J ends were trimmed by 4 bases and 0 bases, with 15 bases remaining between them. Germline CDR1 reads SQVTM; CDR2 reads ANQGSEA. The CDR3 nucleotides read TGCAGCGTTGTTGGTGCTACAGGGCTGAACACTGAAGCTTTCTTT. Translation gives CSVVGATGLNTEAFF.

This chain joins TRBV7-8 and TRBJ1-2; 7 bases are a match to TRBD1. J lost 1 base, V lost 5 bases, and 7 bases had no gene match. This CDR3 comprises 15 residues. From germline, CDR1 is SGHVS and CDR2 FQNEAQ. CDR3 in DNA: TGTGCCAGCAGCGCTTTGACAGGGTTTAACTATGGCTACACCTTC. It specifies CASSALTGFNYGYTF.

The table lists this clone with a few counts. The CDR3 DNA is TGTGCCATCAGGACCGGGACAGGGAGCACCGAAGCTTTCTTT. Protein product: CAIRTGTGSTEAFF. The V gene is TRBV6-5, the J gene TRBJ1-1; TRBD1 aligns across 9 bases. The junction had 14 bases not matched to a gene; V was cut back by 10 bases and J by 8 bases. Germline CDR1 MNHEY, CDR2 SVGAGI. This CDR3 spans 14 amino acids.

V and J are TRBV5-4 and TRBJ2-7, with 10 bases fitting TRBD1. Germline V lookup: CDR1 SGHNT, CDR2 YYREEE (reference sequence). Losses at the gene ends were 4 bases for V and 3 bases for J; bases not matched to a gene: 1. The CDR3 consists of 13 residues. The CDR3 is CASSGQGGYEQYF. CDR3 nucleotides: TGTGCCAGCAGCGGACAGGGGGGCTACGAGCAGTACTTC.

This clone was seen only a few times. V and J are TRBV7-2 and TRBJ2-1; D possibly corresponds to TRBD2 (5 bases). Germline values: CDR1 SGHTA, CDR2 FQGNSA. Trimming removed 4 bases from V and 11 bases from J, with 15 bases in between. The CDR3 totals 13 residues. In nucleotides, the CDR3 is TGTGCCAGCAGCTCTCAATACGGGGAACAGCAGTTCTTC. It codes for CASSSQYGEQQFF. Combining the CDR3 with reference TRBV7-2 and TRBJ2-1 gives the whole variable domain GAGVSQSPSNKVTEKGKDVELRCDPISGHTALYWYRQSLGQGLEFLIYFQGNSAPDKSGLPSDRFSAERTGGSVSTLTIQRTQQEDSAVYLCASSSQYGEQQFFGPGTRLTVL.

This clone was observed a handful of times. This could be a read error, since a much larger clone is one nucleotide away. The same CDR3 is also encoded by other DNA sequences in this sample. V gene TRBV11-1 combines with J gene TRBJ2-5; D remains ambiguous. Trimming took off 1 base at V and 2 bases at J, with 5 bases between the two ends. The CDR3 has 13 residues. The germline V gene has CDR1 SGHAT and CDR2 FQDESV (reference sequence). CDR3 in amino acids: CASSLGRQETQYF. CDR3 DNA: TGTGCCAGCAGCTTAGGCAGGCAAGAGACCCAGTACTTC.

This clone has a handful of counts. The rearrangement links TRBV7-2 to TRBJ2-1; D remains ambiguous. The CDR3 sequence is 12 residues long. Trimming pared 5 bases from V and 7 bases from J, leaving 9 bases between. Germline values: CDR1 SGHTA, CDR2 FQGNSA. The CDR3 DNA is TGTGCCAGCAGCCGTTCGAGGAATGAGCAGTTCTTC. Encoded protein: CASSRSRNEQFF.

The sample holds a few counts of this clone. The V and J genes are TRBV5-1 and TRBJ1-1; D perhaps matches TRBD1 (5 bases). CDR1 SGHRS and CDR2 YFSETQ come from the germline V gene. V was pared by 7 bases and J by 1 base, with 14 bases between. This CDR3 contains 14 residues. This chain's CDR3 is CASQRGEGNTEAFF. CDR3 DNA: TGCGCCAGCCAAAGAGGGGAGGGGAACACTGAAGCTTTCTTT. Full variable domain (outside the CDR3, taken from reference TRBV5-1 and TRBJ1-1): KAGVTQTPRYLIKTRGQQVTLSCSPISGHRSVSWYQQTPGQGLQFLFEYFSETQRNKGNFPGRFSGRQFSNSRSEMNVSTLELGDSALYLCASQRGEGNTEAFFGQGTRLTVV.